The present T cell receptor beta chain was sequenced within a study of beta chain features in type 1 diabetes. Since all of the isolated RNA was reverse transcribed, expressed TCRB transcripts were what got sequenced. The table came from immunoSEQ multiplex PCR; TCRdb's copy has only in-frame clones and leaves some out. Of fewer than 200,000 clones listed, less than 15% are singletons. The CDR3 totals 15 residues. After removal of 0 bases from V and 9 bases from J, the junction contained 7 bases not matched to a gene. CDR1 SGHNT and CDR2 YYREEE come from the germline V gene (reference sequence). This chain uses TRBV5-4 with TRBJ2-3, with 10 bases identical to TRBD2. What was sequenced was central memory CD4+ T cells from blood. The receptor's source is a woman aged 18 to 35 in good health. The CDR3 spells CASSLAGSGRSTQYF. The CDR3 DNA follows: TGTGCCAGCAGCTTGGCCGGTAGCGGGAGGAGCACGCAGTATTTT.